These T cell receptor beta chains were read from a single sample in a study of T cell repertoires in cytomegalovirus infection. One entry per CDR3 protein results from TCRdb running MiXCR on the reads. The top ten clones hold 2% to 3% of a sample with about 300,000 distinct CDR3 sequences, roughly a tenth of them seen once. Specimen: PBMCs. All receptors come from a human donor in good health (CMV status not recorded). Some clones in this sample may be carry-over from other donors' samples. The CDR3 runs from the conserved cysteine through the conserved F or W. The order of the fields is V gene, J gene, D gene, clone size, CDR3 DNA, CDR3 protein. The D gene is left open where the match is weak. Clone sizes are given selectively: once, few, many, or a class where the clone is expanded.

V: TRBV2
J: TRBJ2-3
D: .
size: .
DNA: TGTGCCAGCAGTGAAGCGAACACGCAGTATTTT
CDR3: CASSEANTQYF

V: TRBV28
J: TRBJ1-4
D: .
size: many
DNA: TGTGCCAGCAGTTCGGGGGGGGCCGAGGGTGAAAAACTGTTTTTT
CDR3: CASSSGGAEGEKLFF

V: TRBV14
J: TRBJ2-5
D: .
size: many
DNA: TGTGCCAGCAGCCAACTCGGGGGGCGAGAGACCCAGTACTTC
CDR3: CASSQLGGRETQYF

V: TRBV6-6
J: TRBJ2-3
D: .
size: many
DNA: TGTGCCAGCAGTTACTCGAGAACTCTCAGCACAGATACGCAGTATTTT
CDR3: CASSYSRTLSTDTQYF

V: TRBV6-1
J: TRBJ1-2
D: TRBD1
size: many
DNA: TGTGCCAGCAGGTTGACAGGGGGCTATGGCTACACCTTC
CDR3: CASRLTGGYGYTF

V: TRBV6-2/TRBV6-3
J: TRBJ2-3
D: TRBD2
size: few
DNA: TGTGCCAGCGGACCGGGACTAGGCGGCACAGATACGCAGTATTTT
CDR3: CASGPGLGGTDTQYF

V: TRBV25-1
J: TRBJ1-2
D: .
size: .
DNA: TGTGCCAGCAGTGACTACTTGCAGGGACATGGCTACACCTTC
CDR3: CASSDYLQGHGYTF

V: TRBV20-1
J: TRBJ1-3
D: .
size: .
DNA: TGCAGTGCGCCGGACAGAACTAGCTCTGGAAACACCATATATTTT
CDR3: CSAPDRTSSGNTIYF

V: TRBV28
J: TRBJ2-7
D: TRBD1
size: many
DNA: TGTGCCAGCAATTCCAGGGGGTACGAGCAGTACTTC
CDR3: CASNSRGYEQYF

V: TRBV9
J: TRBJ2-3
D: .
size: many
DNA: TGTGCCAGCAGCGGACGACAAGCCCCTAGCACAGATACGCAGTATTTT
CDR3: CASSGRQAPSTDTQYF

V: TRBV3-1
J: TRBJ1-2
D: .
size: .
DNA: TGTGCCAGCAGCCAAGCGACAGGTCCTTATGGGGGCACCTTC
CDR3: CASSQATGPYGGTF

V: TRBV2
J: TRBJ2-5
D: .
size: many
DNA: TGTGCCAGCGAAAAGGAGACCCAGTACTTC
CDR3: CASEKETQYF

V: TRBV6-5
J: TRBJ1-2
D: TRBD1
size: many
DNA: TGTGCCAGCAGTTACTCGACCGGACAGGCGGTTTATGGCTACACCTTC
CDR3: CASSYSTGQAVYGYTF

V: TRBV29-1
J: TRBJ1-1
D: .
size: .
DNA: TGCAGCGTTCGTGGACGTTTAAACACTGAAGCTTTCTTT
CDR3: CSVRGRLNTEAFF

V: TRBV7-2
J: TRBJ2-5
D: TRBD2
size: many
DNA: TGTGCCAGCAGCATATTAGCGCCTAGCGGGCAAGAGACCCAGTACTTC
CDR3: CASSILAPSGQETQYF

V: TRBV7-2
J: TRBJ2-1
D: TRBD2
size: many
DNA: TGTGCCAGCAGCTTAGGGGGACTAGGCTACAATGAGCAGTTCTTC
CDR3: CASSLGGLGYNEQFF

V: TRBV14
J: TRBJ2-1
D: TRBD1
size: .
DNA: TGTGCCAGCAGCCATGTGACAGGGGTGTTAAATGAGCAGTTCTTC
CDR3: CASSHVTGVLNEQFF

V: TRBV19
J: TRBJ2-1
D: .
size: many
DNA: TGTGCCAGTAGTATTCGGCAGTACAATGAGCAGTTCTTC
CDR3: CASSIRQYNEQFF

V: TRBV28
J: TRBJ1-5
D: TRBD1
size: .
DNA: TGTGCCAGCAGTTTGGGGGGACAGGGGGCCTGGCATTTT
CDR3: CASSLGGQGAWHF

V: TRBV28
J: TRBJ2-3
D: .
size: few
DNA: TGTGCCAGCAGTTTCGATATGGATACGCAGTATTTT
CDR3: CASSFDMDTQYF

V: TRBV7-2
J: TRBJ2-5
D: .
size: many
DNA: TGTGCCAGCAGCTTGACAGGCACCGCCGCCCAAGAGACCCAGTACTTC
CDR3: CASSLTGTAAQETQYF

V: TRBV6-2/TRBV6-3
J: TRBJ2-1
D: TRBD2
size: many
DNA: TGTGCCAGCAGAGAGCGGGGTAATGAGCAGTTCTTC
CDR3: CASRERGNEQFF

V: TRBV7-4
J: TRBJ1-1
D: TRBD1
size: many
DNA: TGTGCCAGCAGCTTGGACAGGGAGCGGACTATGAACACTGAAGCTTTCTTT
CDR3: CASSLDRERTMNTEAFF

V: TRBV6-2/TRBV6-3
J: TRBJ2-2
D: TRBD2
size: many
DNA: TGTGCCAGCTTCCCCTTTGGACTAGCGGGGGCGAACACCGGGGAGCTGTTTTTT
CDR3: CASFPFGLAGANTGELFF

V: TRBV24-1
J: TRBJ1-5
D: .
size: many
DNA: TGTGCCATACGTGGGGCGGCGAATAGCAATCAGCCCCAGCATTTT
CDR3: CAIRGAANSNQPQHF

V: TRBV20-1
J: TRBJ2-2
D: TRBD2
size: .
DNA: TGCAGTGCTAAAGCGGGGGGGCCTAGAACCGGGGAGCTGTTTTTT
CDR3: CSAKAGGPRTGELFF

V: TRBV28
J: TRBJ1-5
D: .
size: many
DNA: TGTGCCAGCAGCCTTTTATCGAACAATCAGCCCCAGCATTTT
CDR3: CASSLLSNNQPQHF

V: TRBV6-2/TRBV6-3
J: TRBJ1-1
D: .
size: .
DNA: TGTGCCAGCAGTTACCCGGGCGGATACACTGAAGCTTTCTTT
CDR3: CASSYPGGYTEAFF

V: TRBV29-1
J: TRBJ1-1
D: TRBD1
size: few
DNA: TGCAGCGTTGAAAACAGGGGGCCGGGCACTGAAGCTTTCTTT
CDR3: CSVENRGPGTEAFF

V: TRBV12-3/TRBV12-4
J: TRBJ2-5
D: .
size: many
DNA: TGTGCCAGCAGTTCTAGTCTGAAAGAGACCCAGTACTTC
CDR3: CASSSSLKETQYF

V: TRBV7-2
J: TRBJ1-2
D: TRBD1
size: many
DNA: TGTGCCAGCAGCTCGTCGGACAGGGGCTATGGCTACACCTTC
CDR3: CASSSSDRGYGYTF

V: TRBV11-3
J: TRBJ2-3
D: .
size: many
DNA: TGTGCCAGCAGCTTTAACACAGATACGCAGTATTTT
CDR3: CASSFNTDTQYF